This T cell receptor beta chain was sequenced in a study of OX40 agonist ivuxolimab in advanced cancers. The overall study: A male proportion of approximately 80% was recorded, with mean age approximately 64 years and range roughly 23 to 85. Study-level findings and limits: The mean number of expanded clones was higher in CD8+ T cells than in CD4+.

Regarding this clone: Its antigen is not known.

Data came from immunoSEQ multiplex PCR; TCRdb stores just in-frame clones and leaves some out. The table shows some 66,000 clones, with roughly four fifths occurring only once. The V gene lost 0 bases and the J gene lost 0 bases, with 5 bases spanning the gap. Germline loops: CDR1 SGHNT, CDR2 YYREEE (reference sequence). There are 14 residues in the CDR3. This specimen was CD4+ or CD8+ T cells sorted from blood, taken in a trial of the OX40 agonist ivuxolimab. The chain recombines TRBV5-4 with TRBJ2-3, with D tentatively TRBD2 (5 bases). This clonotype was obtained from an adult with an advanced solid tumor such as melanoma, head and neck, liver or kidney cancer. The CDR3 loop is CASSLGGSTDTQYF. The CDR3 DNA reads TGTGCCAGCAGCTTGGGCGGGAGCACAGATACGCAGTATTTT.